This TCR beta chain was identified during a study of blood T cell repertoires in COVID-19. In this sample, this clone turned up once. Clones were sequenced by immunoSEQ multiplex PCR, and TCRdb holds only the in-frame ones, with some missing. The table shows some 500,000 clones, with roughly 88% occurring only once. Germline trimming cut 4 bases from V and 7 bases from J; bases unmatched to any gene: 10. Germline CDR1 reads LNHDA; CDR2 reads SQIVND (reference sequence). The CDR3 has 16 residues. This chain links TRBV19 with TRBJ2-1; 10 bases fit TRBD2. The sample comprised PBMCs or T cells enriched from blood (not recorded which). The clonotype comes from a woman aged 40-49 years who had recovered from COVID-19. CDR3 sequence (DNA): TGTGCCAGTAGTACCCGGTTGCGACTAGCGGGTAATGAGCAGTTCTTC. Translated: CASSTRLRLAGNEQFF.